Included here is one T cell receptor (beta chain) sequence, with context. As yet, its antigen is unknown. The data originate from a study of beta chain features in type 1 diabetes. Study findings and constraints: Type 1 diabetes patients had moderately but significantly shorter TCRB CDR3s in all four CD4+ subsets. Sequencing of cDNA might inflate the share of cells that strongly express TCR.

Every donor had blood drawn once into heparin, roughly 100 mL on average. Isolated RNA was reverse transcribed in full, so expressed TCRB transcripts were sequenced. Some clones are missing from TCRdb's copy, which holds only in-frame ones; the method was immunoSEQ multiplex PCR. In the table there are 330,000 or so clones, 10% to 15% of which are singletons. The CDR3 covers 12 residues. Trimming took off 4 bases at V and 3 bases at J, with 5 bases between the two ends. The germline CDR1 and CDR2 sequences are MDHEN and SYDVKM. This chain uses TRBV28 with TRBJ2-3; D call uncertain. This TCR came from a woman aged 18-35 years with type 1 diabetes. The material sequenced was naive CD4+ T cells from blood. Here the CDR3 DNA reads TGTGCCAGCAGTTCCCAGACAGATACGCAGTATTTT. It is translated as CASSSQTDTQYF.